This TCR beta chain was sequenced during a study of T cell responses to AZD1222 COVID-19 vaccine (dated by TCRdb to the early 2020s). Regarding the research as a whole: AZD1222 recipients given second doses at about 4 weeks or at about 12 weeks were pooled, since spike-specific TCR depth and breadth were not found to differ between the two schedules. TCR sequencing covered fewer than 250 trial participants: some 210 given two doses of AZD1222 and 26 given two doses of MenACWY control vaccine. Trial participants were enrolled by age into subgroups of 18-55, 56-69 and 70-plus years, and around 150, 29 and 61 TCR-sequenced participants, respectively, were included in these subgroups.

In the paper's terms, the time point label means: baseline before first vaccination. Vaccinee samples came from UK trials COV001 and COV002, including a single-blind randomized controlled phase 2/3 trial of AZD1222 (ChAdOx1 nCoV-19) in healthy adults. Trial participant PBMC samples were collected at day 0 and day 28 after the second dose for TCRbeta chain sequencing. The CDR3 regions of human TCRbeta chains were subjected to immunosequencing. The published analysis was carried out like this. Repertoire TCRs were checked for matches against a reference library of SARS-CoV-2-specific TCRs that had been generated using the MIRA antigen-specificity platform. Breadth meant the fraction of unique TCRs that were SARS-CoV-2-associated, whereas depth meant the fraction of total T cells that were SARS-CoV-2-associated. Using the MIRA data, every spike-specific TCR was mapped to the spike region that the TCR reacted to and assigned to either a CD4 or a CD8 class. Log10-transformed breadth and depth values were compared by one-way ANOVA with Sidak's multiple comparisons tests. TCRdb mirrors the immuneACCESS table, restricted to in-frame sequences. Some clones are absent from its copies; in checked studies, under half trace to an unresolved V gene, and the reason for the others is unknown. For V, J and clone size, that table is used; D and trimming come from the DNA. This sample gives about 50,000 clones in total; roughly 80% of them show up just once. The top ten clones comprise around 7% of the sample.

The germline V and J ends show losses of 2 bases and 5 bases respectively, and no gene match explains 6 bases of the junction. Its CDR3 holds 14 amino acids, cysteine through phenylalanine. Just the 42-base CDR3 DNA is kept, in frame starting at base 1. From the germline V gene (reference sequence), CDR1 is GTSNPN and CDR2 is SVGIG. This clone was found once. This clone's antigen is unknown. No much larger clonotype is one base removed from it; base qualities were not supplied. What the study reported, not specific to this receptor: Reportedly, almost half of the unique spike-specific TCRs recognized epitopes lying outside the regions that are mutated in the B.1.351 and B.1.1.7 variants. The whole spike protein was spanned by vaccine-associated CD4 TCRs, and dominant responses were seen in regions 160-218 and 743-854. A significant rise in spike-specific TCR breadth and depth was observed after two AZD1222 doses relative to day 0 and relative to MenACWY recipients. Because no day 14 peak-response samples were available, the repertoires could be characterized only after the peak T cell response. Participants were mostly white British, with more females than males. The authors suggested clonal diversity may have been underestimated. The 56-69-year group was small, and its depth increase did not reach significance, likely because of low power. Only a handful of AZD1222 recipients were SARS-CoV-2 seropositive at baseline, limiting conclusions about previously exposed vaccinees.

Here the chain combines TRBV30 and TRBJ1-5, and 7 junctional nucleotides match TRBD1. The TCR sequence derives from an adult in good health. The starting material was peripheral blood, obtained on day 0 of AZD1222 vaccination. The nucleotide sequence reads as follows: TGTGCCTGGAGTCCAGGGGGGTTCCATCAGCCCCAGCATTTT. This encodes CAWSPGGFHQPQHF.